One and the same sample provided the 28 T cell receptor beta chains below, sequenced in a study of post-analysis software for immune sequencing data. Study conclusions and caveats: Patients carried a handful of TRBV segments more frequently than controls did, and TRBV5-6, TRBV5-1 and TRBV20-1 were among them.

Their recognized antigens are unknown. cDNA libraries for TCR beta contained unique molecular identifiers. Each CDR3 protein is one row after TCRdb ran MiXCR on the PCR reads. This table has 400,000 to 500,000 distinct CDR3 sequences, approximately 39% appearing once. The sequencing input was blood. These receptors were taken from a girl between 2 and 10 years old with multiple sclerosis.

This clonotype was seen a handful of times. The chain uses TRBV6-6 and TRBJ2-5; the match to TRBD1 covers 7 bases. Trimming took 2 bases from V and 4 from J; bases not matched to a gene: 7. This CDR3 comprises 15 residues. Germline loops: CDR1 MNHNY, CDR2 SVGAGI (reference sequence). The CDR3 DNA sequence: TGTGCCAGCAGTTACGGGACAGAAGTCCCAGAGACCCAGTACTTC. Its translation: CASSYGTEVPETQYF.

V and J are TRBV12-3 or TRBV12-4 and TRBJ2-7; D gene uncertain. Trimming shortened V by 2 bases and J by 4 bases, and 12 bases separated the two germline ends. The CDR3 consists of 14 residues. The CDR3 is CASSLNRIPYEQYF. DNA of the CDR3: TGTGCCAGCAGTTTAAACCGAATCCCTTACGAGCAGTACTTC.

This clonotype was picked up a small number of times. One end of the junction does not line up with germline, which may come from a read error. The chain links TRBV20-1 to TRBJ2-7; D assignment may be TRBD1 or TRBD2 (6 bases each). This CDR3 has 13 residues. From germline, CDR1 is DFQATT and CDR2 SNEGSKA (reference sequence). The CDR3 bases are TGCAGTGCCAGAGAGGGGGGTAGCTACGAGCAGTACTTC. Its protein product is CSAREGGSYEQYF.

V is TRBV6-2 or TRBV6-3 and J is TRBJ2-3; 9 bases are shared with TRBD1. V dropped 5 bases and J dropped 5; count of bases not matched to a gene: 11. The CDR3 spans 16 residues. The germline CDR1 and CDR2 sequences are MNHEY and SVGEGT. This CDR3 reads CASSGPRGTGKDTQYF. The CDR3 DNA follows: TGTGCCAGCAGTGGCCCCCGCGGGACAGGGAAAGATACGCAGTATTTT.

The sample holds a few counts of this clonotype. This chain links TRBV10-3 with TRBJ2-1; D possibly uses TRBD1 or TRBD2 (6 bases each). V lost 5 bases, J lost 6 bases, and 11 bases lay in between. The CDR3 is made up of 13 amino acids. Germline V lookup: CDR1 ENHRY, CDR2 SYGVKD. The CDR3 here is CAISPQGGNEQFF. DNA of the CDR3: TGTGCCATCAGTCCACAGGGAGGCAATGAGCAGTTCTTC.

The J gene is TRBJ1-2, the V gene TRBV20-1; perhaps TRBD1 as D (5 bases). Trimming took off 5 bases at V and 7 bases at J, with 20 bases between the two ends. There are 14 residues in the CDR3. Per germline, CDR1 DFQATT and CDR2 SNEGSKA (reference sequence). The CDR3 DNA is TGCAGTGCTTTGGCAGGGTATCTCTTGGGTGGCTACACCTTC. Protein sequence: CSALAGYLLGGYTF.

CDR3 nucleotides: TGTGCCAGCAGACTCACAAAGAACACTGAAGCTTTCTTT. Translating it yields CASRLTKNTEAFF. The chain combines TRBV6-5 with TRBJ1-1; D is unclear. Germline V gene lookup returns CDR1 MNHEY and CDR2 SVGAGI. Trimming took off 6 bases at V and 1 base at J, with 9 bases between the two ends. The CDR3 length is 13 residues.

This clonotype has at least ten counts. This chain connects TRBV29-1 to TRBJ2-6, with D unclear. The length of the CDR3 is 15 residues. The germline V gene has CDR1 SQVTM and CDR2 ANQGSEA. V was shortened by 7 bases and J by 4 bases, with 17 bases between the two germline ends. This CDR3 reads CSALQLGSGANVLTF. The DNA of the CDR3 is TGCAGCGCGTTGCAGCTCGGGTCGGGGGCCAACGTCCTGACTTTC.

V and J are TRBV28 and TRBJ2-7, with TRBD1 identical over 8 bases. J lost 0 bases, V lost 6 bases, and 19 bases had no gene match. Germline V CDR1 and CDR2: MDHEN, SYDVKM. This CDR3 is built from 19 residues. The DNA for the CDR3 is TGTGCCAGCAGAGACATCAGGGGGCGCTTGCCCCCCGGCTCCTACGAGCAGTACTTC. Protein product: CASRDIRGRLPPGSYEQYF.

This chain uses TRBV12-3 or TRBV12-4 with TRBJ1-2, with D perhaps TRBD1 (6 bases). The CDR3 spans 14 residues. V lost 0 bases to trimming and J lost 8 bases, with 13 bases between them. The CDR3 DNA sequence: TGTGCCAGCAGTTTAGCGGGACATTTATTCGGCTACACCTTC. This encodes CASSLAGHLFGYTF.

This rearrangement joins TRBV4-1 to TRBJ2-4; the match to TRBD2 covers 11 bases. CDR1 and CDR2 (germline): MGHRA, YSYEKL. This CDR3 has 13 residues. V dropped 5 bases and J dropped 13; count of bases not matched to a gene: 7. The CDR3 region is CASSNWGLAEQYF. The DNA for the CDR3 is TGCGCCAGCAGCAATTGGGGACTAGCGGAGCAGTACTTC.

The V gene is TRBV12-3 or TRBV12-4, the J gene TRBJ2-6; D is uncertain. V shed 6 bases and J shed 4 bases, with 13 bases lying between them. This CDR3 is 15 amino acids long. The CDR3 nucleotides are TGTGCCAGCAGCCTCGGTCTTCCAGGGGCCAACGTCCTGACTTTC. This gives the protein CASSLGLPGANVLTF.

J is TRBJ2-3 and V is TRBV4-1; D ambiguous. V dropped 6 bases and J dropped 0 bases, with 10 bases sitting between them. CDR3 size: 14 residues. Germline V gene data show CDR1 as MGHRA and CDR2 as YSYEKL. CDR3 protein: CASRPITSTDTQYF. In nucleotides, the CDR3 is TGCGCCAGCAGACCCATCACTAGCACAGATACGCAGTATTTT.

This clonotype was recorded once. The rearrangement joins TRBV28 to TRBJ1-2; D not certain. Trimming left V 2 bases short and J 7 bases short, with 8 bases between. The germline CDR1 and CDR2 sequences are MDHEN and SYDVKM. The CDR3 length is 12 residues. The CDR3 DNA is TGTGCCAGCAGTTTACTAAATCGTGGCTACACCTTC. This encodes CASSLLNRGYTF.

CDR3 loop: CAWTLLQGYGYTF. Here the CDR3 DNA reads TGTGCCTGGACCCTATTACAGGGGTATGGCTACACCTTC. The chain is built from TRBV30 and TRBJ1-2, with 7 bases fitting TRBD1. This CDR3 contains 13 residues. The V segment lost 4 bases and the J segment 5 bases; nucleotides outside the gene matches: 7. The germline CDR1 and CDR2 sequences are GTSNPN and SVGIG (reference sequence).

This chain's CDR3 is CASSLFGAAGLGTDTQYF. CDR3 nucleotides: TGTGCCAGCAGTTTATTTGGCGCGGCGGGTTTGGGTACAGATACGCAGTATTTT. The chain uses TRBV12-3 or TRBV12-4 and TRBJ2-3; D may be TRBD2 (5 bases). V was shortened by 2 bases and J by 3 bases, with 21 bases between the two germline ends. The CDR3 length is 18 residues.

The V call is TRBV7-9, the J call TRBJ2-1; 8 nucleotides match TRBD2. V lost 5 bases and J lost 2; bases outside the gene matches: 5. Per germline, CDR1 SEHNR and CDR2 FQNEAQ (reference sequence). The CDR3 is 15 amino acids. In nucleotides, the CDR3 is TGTGCCAGCAGCAATAGCGGGGCCCCCTACAATGAGCAGTTCTTC. Translating it yields CASSNSGAPYNEQFF.

The gene calls are TRBV5-1 and TRBJ2-4; possibly TRBD1 for D (6 bases). The J call may be mistaken, given a closer DNA end match to TRBJ2-7. The CDR3 spans 14 residues. Germline V gives CDR1 SGHRS, CDR2 YFSETQ. The CDR3 is CASSLYRERDEQYF. In DNA form, the CDR3 reads TGCGCCAGCAGCTTATACAGGGAGAGGGACGAGCAGTACTTC.

This chain uses TRBV20-1 with TRBJ1-1; no definite D call. Germline V CDR1 and CDR2: DFQATT, SNEGSKA (reference sequence). There are 14 residues in the CDR3. V was pared by 6 bases and J by 6 bases, with 20 bases between. CDR3 in amino acids: CSAAKIFIVAEAFF. The CDR3 DNA reads TGCAGTGCCGCGAAGATATTCATTGTCGCTGAAGCTTTCTTT.

The chain combines TRBV29-1 with TRBJ1-2; D ambiguous. The germline V gene encodes CDR1 SQVTM and CDR2 ANQGSEA. V was cut by 2 bases and J by 0 bases, with 7 bases left in between. The CDR3 has 13 amino acids. As DNA, the CDR3 is TGCAGCGTTGAACGCGGAGCTAACTATGGCTACACCTTC. Translated, it gives CSVERGANYGYTF.

The chain links TRBV12-3 or TRBV12-4 to TRBJ1-6; possibly TRBD1 for D (5 bases). This CDR3 contains 14 residues. Trimming shortened V by 6 bases and J by 10 bases, and 16 bases separated the two germline ends. The CDR3 nucleotides are TGTGCCAGCAGCCCCCGGGGGAGTGACTCACCCCTCCACTTT. This translates into CASSPRGSDSPLHF.

This clonotype was seen only a few times. The genes are TRBV29-1 and TRBJ2-3; possibly TRBD1 for D (6 bases). The length of the CDR3 is 13 residues. Germline V gives CDR1 SQVTM, CDR2 ANQGSEA. V was clipped by 7 bases and J by 1 base, with 12 bases between them. CDR3 DNA: TGCAGCGGCCGCAGACAGGGCACAGATACGCAGTATTTT. Protein sequence: CSGRRQGTDTQYF.

This sequence joins TRBV29-1 and TRBJ2-1, with TRBD2 identical over 10 bases. The CDR3 extends over 13 amino acids. Germline values: CDR1 SQVTM, CDR2 ANQGSEA. V was clipped by 3 bases and J by 9 bases; unmatched bases: 5. CDR3 in DNA: TGCAGCGTTGAGGGGCTAGCGGGAGTTGAGCAGTTCTTC. This sequence encodes CSVEGLAGVEQFF.

This clonotype was seen a handful of times. The rearrangement links TRBV6-5 to TRBJ1-2, with D possibly TRBD1 on 5 matching bases. The germline CDR1 and CDR2 sequences are MNHEY and SVGAGI. The CDR3 sequence is 17 residues long. The V and J ends lost 2 bases and 4 bases respectively, with 20 bases between them. CDR3 sequence reads: CASSYLSQPGSPYGYTF. The DNA for the CDR3 is TGTGCCAGCAGTTACCTTTCCCAACCAGGGAGTCCCTATGGCTACACCTTC.

CDR3 residues: CATTRANEQFF. The CDR3, as DNA: TGTGCCACCACAAGGGCCAATGAGCAGTTCTTC. The chain carries TRBV10-3 and TRBJ2-1; no clear D gene. This CDR3 is 11 amino acids long. In germline, CDR1 is ENHRY, CDR2 SYGVKD. V was clipped by 10 bases and J by 6 bases, with 10 bases between them.

The chain joins TRBV28 to TRBJ2-1; perhaps TRBD2 as D (5 bases). Germline V gene sequence: CDR1 MDHEN, CDR2 SYDVKM. Trimming removed 8 bases from V and 4 bases from J, with 15 bases in between. The CDR3 extends over 14 amino acids. In nucleotides, the CDR3 is TGTGCCAGCCAACAGAGGGCCCCTTACAATGAGCAGTTCTTC. It codes for CASQQRAPYNEQFF.

This clonotype was seen more than once but under ten times. The CDR3 is CASSPISGTDTQYF. CDR3 coding DNA: TGCGCCAGCAGCCCCATATCGGGCACAGATACGCAGTATTTT. The chain joins TRBV4-1 to TRBJ2-3; D is undetermined. The ends were cut back, 4 bases at V and 1 base at J, with 9 bases in the middle. In germline, CDR1 is MGHRA, CDR2 YSYEKL. The CDR3 has 14 residues.

V gene TRBV7-9 combines with J gene TRBJ1-5; D is possibly TRBD1 (5 bases). The CDR3 contains 14 residues. The germline gives CDR1 SEHNR, CDR2 FQNEAQ (reference sequence). V was trimmed by 2 bases and J by 5 bases, leaving 10 bases between them. CDR3 sequence reads: CASSLTGFDQPQHF. DNA for the CDR3: TGTGCCAGCAGCTTAACAGGCTTCGATCAGCCCCAGCATTTT.